These 7 T cell receptor beta chains share one sample of origin, sequenced in a study of cytomegalovirus exposure and HLA in healthy donors. Clones were sequenced by immunoSEQ multiplex PCR, and TCRdb holds only the in-frame ones, with some missing. The sample lists hundreds of thousands of clones, approximately 86% occurring once. Sequenced: PBMCs. The receptors originated from a woman aged 25 to 39 in good health and CMV-seropositive.

V usage is TRBV13 and J usage is TRBJ1-2, with 10 bases that match TRBD1. Germline V gives CDR1 PRHDT, CDR2 FYEKMQ (reference sequence). The CDR3 is 16 residues long. J gave up 7 bases and V 5 bases, and 13 bases lay outside the gene matches. CDR3 sequence reads: CASSPRRQGALGGYTF. Written as DNA, the CDR3 is TGTGCCAGCAGCCCGCGACGACAGGGGGCTTTAGGTGGCTACACCTTC. Based on the CDR3 plus reference TRBV13 and TRBJ1-2, the full variable domain is AAGVIQSPRHLIKEKRETATLKCYPIPRHDTVYWYQQGPGQDPQFLISFYEKMQSDKGSIPDRFSAQQFSDYHSELNMSSLELGDSALYFCASSPRRQGALGGYTFGSGTRLTVV.

V gene TRBV19 combines with J gene TRBJ1-1; D uncertain. Germline V gene data show CDR1 as LNHDA and CDR2 as SQIVND (reference sequence). V dropped 5 bases and J dropped 4 bases, with 11 bases sitting between them. This CDR3 contains 13 residues. The CDR3 nucleotides are TGTGCCAGTAGTTTGACACCCTTCACTGAAGCTTTCTTT. Protein sequence: CASSLTPFTEAFF.

The chain carries TRBV14 and TRBJ2-2; 8 bases map to TRBD1. The CDR3 runs to 17 residues. V shed 1 base and J 6 bases; nucleotides not matched to a gene: 10. CDR1 and CDR2 (germline): SGHDN, FVKESK. DNA of the CDR3: TGTGCCAGCAGCCAAGGGACCGGACAGGGAAGGGCCGGGGAGCTGTTTTTT. It codes for CASSQGTGQGRAGELFF.

The rearrangement uses TRBV5-6 and TRBJ2-3, with TRBD1 as a possible D gene (6 bases). Germline lookup yields CDR1 SGHDT and CDR2 YYEEEE. The CDR3 length is 16 residues. With 4 bases removed from V and 4 bases from J, the gap between germline ends came to 19 bases. The CDR3 reads CASSPLRYRDADTQYF. In nucleotides, the CDR3 is TGTGCCAGCAGCCCCCTCCGATACAGGGACGCAGATACGCAGTATTTT.

The chain is built from TRBV7-6 and TRBJ2-7; 12 nucleotides align to TRBD2. With 4 bases clipped from V and 3 bases from J, the junction kept 7 bases outside the gene matches. This CDR3 is built from 16 residues. CDR1 is SGHVS and CDR2 is FNYEAQ in the germline V gene. CDR3 region: CASSSAGLAGYYEQYF. DNA of the CDR3: TGTGCCAGCAGCTCAGCTGGACTAGCGGGATACTACGAGCAGTACTTC.

The chain carries TRBV2 and TRBJ2-3; D remains ambiguous. The V gene lost 3 bases and the J gene lost 7 bases, with 23 bases spanning the gap. The CDR3 contains 17 residues. CDR1 SNHLY and CDR2 FYNNEI come from the germline V gene. The CDR3 loop reads CASSEEYLFNLRNTQYF. The CDR3 DNA sequence: TGTGCCAGCAGTGAGGAATACCTTTTCAACCTGAGGAATACGCAGTATTTT.

The chain links TRBV5-4 to TRBJ2-3; a possible D gene is TRBD2 (5 bases). This CDR3 is built from 16 residues. V gave up 4 bases and J gave up 1 base, with 16 bases separating them. Germline lookup yields CDR1 SGHNT and CDR2 YYREEE (reference sequence). Here the CDR3 reads CASSPQSGYGTDTQYF. The CDR3 nucleotides read TGTGCCAGCAGCCCCCAGAGCGGTTACGGCACAGATACGCAGTATTTT.